This T cell receptor beta chain was identified during a study of blood T cell repertoires in COVID-19. Study at large: COVID-19 samples collected from the United States, Italy and Spain covered acute and convalescent phases.

In terms of age and location, participants ranged from roughly 18 to 89 years and lived in about 25 US areas. The V gene's germline CDR1 is ENHRY and CDR2 SYGVKD. V shed 4 bases and J shed 4 bases, with 15 bases lying between them. CDR3 length equals 15 residues. Generated by immunoSEQ multiplex PCR, the TCRdb table keeps only in-frame clones and is missing some. The data hold some 140,000 clones, with around four fifths observed a single time. V usage is TRBV10-3 and J usage is TRBJ2-3; TRBD1 might be the D (6 bases). The origin of this receptor is a man aged 35-49 years with acute COVID-19. The sequenced sample was PBMCs or T cells enriched from blood (not recorded which). CDR3 loop: CAISALGGRSDTQYF. As DNA, the CDR3 is TGTGCCATCAGTGCACTAGGGGGTAGGTCAGATACGCAGTATTTT.